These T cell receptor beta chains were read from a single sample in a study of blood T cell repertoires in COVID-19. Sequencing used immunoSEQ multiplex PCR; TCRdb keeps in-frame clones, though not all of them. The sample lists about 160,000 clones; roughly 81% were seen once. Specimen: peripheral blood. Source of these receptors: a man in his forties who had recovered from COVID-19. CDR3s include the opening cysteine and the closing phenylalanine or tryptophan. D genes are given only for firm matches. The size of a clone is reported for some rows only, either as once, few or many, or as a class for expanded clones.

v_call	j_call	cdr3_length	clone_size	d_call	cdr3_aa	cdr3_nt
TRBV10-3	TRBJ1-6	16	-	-	CAIRSGSSGYNSPLHF	TGTGCCATCAGGTCAGGATCCAGCGGTTATAATTCACCCCTCCACTTT
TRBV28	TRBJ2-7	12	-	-	CASSLKRSEQYF	TGTGCCAGCAGTTTAAAGCGAAGCGAGCAGTACTTC
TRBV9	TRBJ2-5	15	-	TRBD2	CASSEEGAGGETQYF	TGTGCCAGCAGCGAAGAAGGGGCGGGGGGAGAGACCCAGTACTTC
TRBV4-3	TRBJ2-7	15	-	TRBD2	CASSPVSAGGREQYF	TGCGCCAGCAGCCCAGTGTCTGCGGGAGGTAGAGAGCAGTACTTC
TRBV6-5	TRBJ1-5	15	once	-	CASSRGGVGSQPQHF	TGTGCCAGCAGTCGAGGGGGGGTTGGCAGTCAGCCCCAGCATTTT
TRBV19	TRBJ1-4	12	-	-	CASRTLNEKLFF	TGTGCCAGTCGGACACTTAATGAAAAACTGTTTTTT
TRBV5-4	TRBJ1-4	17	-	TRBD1	CASSLGQGTSTNEKLFF	TGTGCCAGCAGCCTCGGACAGGGGACCTCAACTAATGAAAAACTGTTTTTT
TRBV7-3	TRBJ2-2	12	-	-	CASGPGTGELFF	TGTGCCAGCGGCCCAGGTACCGGGGAGCTGTTTTTT
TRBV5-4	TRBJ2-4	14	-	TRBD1	CASTLDRAKNIQYF	TGTGCCAGCACCCTGGACAGGGCCAAAAACATTCAGTACTTC
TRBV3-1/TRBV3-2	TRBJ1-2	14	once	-	CASSPTGSGYGYTF	TGTGCCAGCAGCCCTACAGGGTCAGGGTATGGCTACACCTTC
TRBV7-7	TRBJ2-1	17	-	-	CASSWFLRGGTYNEQFF	TGTGCTAGCAGCTGGTTCCTTAGGGGGGGGACCTACAATGAGCAGTTCTTC
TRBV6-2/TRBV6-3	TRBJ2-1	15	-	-	CASSKTGLTYNEQFF	TGTGCCAGCAGCAAGACGGGACTGACCTACAATGAGCAGTTCTTC
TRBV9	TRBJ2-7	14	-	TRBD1	CASSEGTVPYEQYF	TGTGCCAGCAGCGAAGGGACAGTTCCCTACGAGCAGTACTTC
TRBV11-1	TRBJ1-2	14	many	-	CASSLKTRGNGYTF	TGTGCCAGCAGCTTAAAGACGCGAGGGAATGGCTACACCTTC
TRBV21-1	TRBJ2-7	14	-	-	CASSDRETRYEQYF	TGTGCCAGCTCCGACAGGGAGACTCGCTACGAGCAGTACTTC
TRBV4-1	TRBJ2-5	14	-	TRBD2	CASSQTSGEETQYF	TGCGCCAGCAGCCAGACTAGCGGGGAAGAGACCCAGTACTTC
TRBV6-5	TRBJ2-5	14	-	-	CASSYVGGLETQYF	TGTGCCAGCAGTTACGTAGGGGGATTAGAGACCCAGTACTTC
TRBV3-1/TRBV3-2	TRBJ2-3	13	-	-	CASSQDRGDTQYF	TGTGCCAGCAGCCAAGATAGGGGAGATACGCAGTATTTT
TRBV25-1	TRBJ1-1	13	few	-	CASSEYVNTEAFF	TGTGCCAGCAGTGAATACGTGAACACTGAAGCTTTCTTT
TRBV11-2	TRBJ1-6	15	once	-	CASSHGTSGDSPLHF	TGTGCCAGCAGCCACGGGACATCTGGGGATTCACCCCTCCACTTT
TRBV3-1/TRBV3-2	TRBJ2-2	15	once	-	CASSQDRGYAGELFF	TGTGCCAGCAGCCAAGATAGGGGGTACGCCGGGGAGCTGTTTTTT
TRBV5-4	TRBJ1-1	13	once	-	CASQTAMNTEAFF	TGTGCCAGTCAGACAGCAATGAACACTGAAGCTTTCTTT
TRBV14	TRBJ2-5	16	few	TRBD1	CASSQPPGQGDETQYF	TGTGCCAGCAGCCAACCTCCTGGACAGGGTGACGAGACCCAGTACTTC
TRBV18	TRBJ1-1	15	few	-	CASSQIQGGDTEAFF	TGTGCCAGCTCACAAATACAGGGTGGAGACACTGAAGCTTTCTTT
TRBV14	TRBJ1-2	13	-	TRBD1	CASSQVQGYGYTF	TGTGCCAGCAGCCAAGTACAGGGGTATGGCTACACCTTC
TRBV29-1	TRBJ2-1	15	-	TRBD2	CSVEGTSGVYNEQFF	TGCAGCGTTGAGGGGACTAGCGGAGTGTACAATGAGCAGTTCTTC
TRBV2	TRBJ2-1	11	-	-	CASSAPREQFF	TGTGCCAGCAGTGCTCCCCGTGAGCAGTTCTTC